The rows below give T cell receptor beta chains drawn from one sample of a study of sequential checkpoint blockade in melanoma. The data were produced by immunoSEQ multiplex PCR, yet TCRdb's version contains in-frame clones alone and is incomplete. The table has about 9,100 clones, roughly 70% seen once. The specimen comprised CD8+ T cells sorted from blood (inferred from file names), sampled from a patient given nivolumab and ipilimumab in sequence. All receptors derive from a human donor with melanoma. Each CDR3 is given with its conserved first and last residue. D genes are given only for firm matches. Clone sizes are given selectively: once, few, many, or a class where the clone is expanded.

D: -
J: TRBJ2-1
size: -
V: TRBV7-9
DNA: TGTGCCGCACCCCGGAGTCCAGTAAGTTCCTACAATGAGCAGTTCTTC
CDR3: CAAPRSPVSSYNEQFF

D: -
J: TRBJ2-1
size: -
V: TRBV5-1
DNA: TGCGCCAGCAGCTTGTCCGGGAACAATGAGCAGTTCTTC
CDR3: CASSLSGNNEQFF

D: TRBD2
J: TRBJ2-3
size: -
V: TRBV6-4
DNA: TGTGCCAGCAGCACCACCGGGACTAGCGGGACAGATACGCAGTATTTT
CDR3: CASSTTGTSGTDTQYF

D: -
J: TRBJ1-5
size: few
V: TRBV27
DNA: TGTGCCAGCAGTTCTGGGACTCATCAGCCCCAGCATTTT
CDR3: CASSSGTHQPQHF

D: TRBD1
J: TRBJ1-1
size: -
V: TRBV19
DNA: TGTGCCAGTAGCTGGACAGGGCCGAACACTGAAGCTTTCTTT
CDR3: CASSWTGPNTEAFF

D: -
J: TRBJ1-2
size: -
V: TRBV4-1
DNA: TGCGCCAGCAGCCCAGGGGAGGGGCTCGGGGGCTACACCTTC
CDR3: CASSPGEGLGGYTF

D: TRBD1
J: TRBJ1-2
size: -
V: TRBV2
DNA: TGTGCCAGCAGTTTCCGGATAGGGGGCGCGACTAACTATGGCTACACCTTC
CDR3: CASSFRIGGATNYGYTF

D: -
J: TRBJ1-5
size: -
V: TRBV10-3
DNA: TGTGCCATCAGCTCCTTCCTAGAAGTGGGTAGCAATCAGCCCCAGCATTTT
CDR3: CAISSFLEVGSNQPQHF

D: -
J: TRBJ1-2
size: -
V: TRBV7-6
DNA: TGTGCCAGCAGCGACAACCGCTATGGCTACACCTTC
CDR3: CASSDNRYGYTF

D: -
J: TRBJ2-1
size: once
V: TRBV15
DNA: TGTGCCACCAGCAGAGTACCGGGAAATGAGCAGTTCTTC
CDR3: CATSRVPGNEQFF

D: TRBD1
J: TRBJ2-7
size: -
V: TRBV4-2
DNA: TGTGCCAGCAGCCAAGAACCGGGACAGAGCCCCTACGAGCAGTACTTC
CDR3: CASSQEPGQSPYEQYF

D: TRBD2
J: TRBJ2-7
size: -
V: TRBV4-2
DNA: TGTGCCAGCAGCCAAGAAGGCGGGGGTTCCTACGAGCAGTACTTC
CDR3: CASSQEGGGSYEQYF

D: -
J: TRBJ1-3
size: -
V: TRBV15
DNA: TGTGCCACCAGCAGAGATGGAGCCCCTGGAAACACCATATATTTT
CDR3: CATSRDGAPGNTIYF

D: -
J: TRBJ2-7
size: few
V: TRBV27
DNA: TGTGCCAGCAGTCTCGGGTCTGCCTACGAGCAGTACTTC
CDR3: CASSLGSAYEQYF

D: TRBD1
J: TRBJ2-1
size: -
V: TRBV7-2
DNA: TGTGCCAGCAGCTACGGACAGGGGATCTACAATGAGCAGTTCTTC
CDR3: CASSYGQGIYNEQFF

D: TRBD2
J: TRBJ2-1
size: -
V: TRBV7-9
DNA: TGTGCCAGCAGCTTACGGGGGGGGAACTACAATGAGCAGTTCTTC
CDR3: CASSLRGGNYNEQFF

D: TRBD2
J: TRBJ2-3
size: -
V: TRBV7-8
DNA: TGTGCCAGCAGCTTCCTAGCGGGCACAGATACGCAGTATTTT
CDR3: CASSFLAGTDTQYF

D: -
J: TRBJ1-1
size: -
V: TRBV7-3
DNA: TGTGCCAGCAATCTCAGGGGAGGGGAGGACACTGAAGCTTTCTTT
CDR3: CASNLRGGEDTEAFF

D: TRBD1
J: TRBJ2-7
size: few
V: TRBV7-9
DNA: TGTGCCAGCAGCCAGACAGGGGTCTATTACGAGCAGTACTTC
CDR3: CASSQTGVYYEQYF

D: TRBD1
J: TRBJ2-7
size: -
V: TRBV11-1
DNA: TGTGCCAGCAGCTTAGGAGGGACAGCCGAGCAGTACTTC
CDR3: CASSLGGTAEQYF

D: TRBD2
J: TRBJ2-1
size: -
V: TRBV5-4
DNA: TGTGCCAGCAGGGCGGGGGGAGTGGCGGGGGGAACCTACAATGAGCAGTTCTTC
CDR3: CASRAGGVAGGTYNEQFF

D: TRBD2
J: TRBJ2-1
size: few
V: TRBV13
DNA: TGTGCCAGCAGCTCCTTATTTACTAGCGGGAGTGGAAATGAGCAGTTCTTC
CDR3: CASSSLFTSGSGNEQFF

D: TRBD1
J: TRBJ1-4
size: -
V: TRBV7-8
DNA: TGTGCCAGCAGCTTCGGGACAGGGAGTGAAAAACTGTTTTTT
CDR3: CASSFGTGSEKLFF

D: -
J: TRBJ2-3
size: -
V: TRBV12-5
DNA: TGTGCTAGTGGTTTGGGCACAGGGATGGATACGCAGTATTTT
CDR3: CASGLGTGMDTQYF

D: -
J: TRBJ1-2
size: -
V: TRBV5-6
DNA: TGTGCCAGCTCTCTTCCGGACAGCAACTATGGCTACACCTTC
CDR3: CASSLPDSNYGYTF

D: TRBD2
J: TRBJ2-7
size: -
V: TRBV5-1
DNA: TGCGCCAGCAGCGTCCGACTACAGGGACTAGCGGGTCAGCAGTACTTC
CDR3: CASSVRLQGLAGQQYF

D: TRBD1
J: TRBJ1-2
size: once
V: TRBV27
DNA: TGTGCCAGCAGTATCATCGGGACAGACTATGGCTACACCTTC
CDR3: CASSIIGTDYGYTF

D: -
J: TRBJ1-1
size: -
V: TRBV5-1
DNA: TGCGCCAGCAGCCAGACAGGGAACACTGAAGCTTTCTTT
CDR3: CASSQTGNTEAFF

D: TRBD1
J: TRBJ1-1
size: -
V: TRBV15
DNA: TGTGCCACCGCCCGACAGGGGATTGACACTGAAGCTTTCTTT
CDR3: CATARQGIDTEAFF

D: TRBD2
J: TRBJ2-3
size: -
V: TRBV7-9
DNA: TGTGCCAGCAGCCTGACTAGCGGAGGGGTCACAGATACGCAGTATTTT
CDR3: CASSLTSGGVTDTQYF

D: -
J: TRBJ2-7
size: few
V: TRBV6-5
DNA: TGTGCCAGCAGCCCCACGGGGGTGACCGACGAGCAGTACTTC
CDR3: CASSPTGVTDEQYF

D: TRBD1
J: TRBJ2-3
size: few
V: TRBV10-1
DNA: TGCGCCAGCAGTGGGGGCGGGGGGGGGACAGGGGGCAGGGATACGCAGTATTTT
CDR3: CASSGGGGGTGGRDTQYF

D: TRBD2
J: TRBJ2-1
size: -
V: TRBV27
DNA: TGTGCCAGCAGTAGCGGGAGCTCCTACAATGAGCAGTTCTTC
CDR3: CASSSGSSYNEQFF

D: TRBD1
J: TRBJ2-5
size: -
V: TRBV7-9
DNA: TGTGCCAGCAGCTTAGCGGGAGCCGGGACAGGGTGGGAGACCCAGTACTTC
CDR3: CASSLAGAGTGWETQYF

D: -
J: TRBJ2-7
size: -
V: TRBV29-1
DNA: TGCAGCGTTGTTGCGGACTACGAGCAGTACTTC
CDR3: CSVVADYEQYF

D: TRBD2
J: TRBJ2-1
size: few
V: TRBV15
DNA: TGTGCCACCAGCTCTCGAAACAGCGGGGGTACTGCCAATGAGCAGTTCTTC
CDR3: CATSSRNSGGTANEQFF

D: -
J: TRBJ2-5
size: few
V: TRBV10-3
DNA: TGTGCCATCAGTGACGAGGAGGAGACCCAGTACTTC
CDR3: CAISDEEETQYF

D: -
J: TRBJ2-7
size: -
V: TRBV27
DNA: TGTGCCAGCAGTCCACCCACGGGGGAGCAGTACTTC
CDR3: CASSPPTGEQYF

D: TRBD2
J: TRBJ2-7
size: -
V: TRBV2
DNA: TGTGCCAGCGAGGCGGGAGTGAGATACGAGCAGTACTTC
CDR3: CASEAGVRYEQYF

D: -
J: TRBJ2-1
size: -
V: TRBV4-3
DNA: TGCGCCAGCAGCCAAGAAGTATTTGCGGCAGGGTGGGTGGATGAGCAGTTCTTC
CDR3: CASSQEVFAAGWVDEQFF

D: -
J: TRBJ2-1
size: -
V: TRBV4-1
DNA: TGCGCCAGCAGCCACGCAGGTCTGGACAATGAGCAGTTCTTC
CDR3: CASSHAGLDNEQFF

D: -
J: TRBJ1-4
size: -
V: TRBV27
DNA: TGTGCCAGCAGTTTCTCAGCCGGGGAGGTTGAAAAACTGTTTTTT
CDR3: CASSFSAGEVEKLFF

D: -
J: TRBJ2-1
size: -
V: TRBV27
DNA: TGTGCCAGCCGGAAAATAGGGGGGGACAATGAGCAGTTCTTC
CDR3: CASRKIGGDNEQFF

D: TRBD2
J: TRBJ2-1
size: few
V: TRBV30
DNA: TGTGCCTGGAGTGTAGGAGCGGGAAATGAGCAGTTCTTC
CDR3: CAWSVGAGNEQFF

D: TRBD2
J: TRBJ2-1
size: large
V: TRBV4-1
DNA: TGCGCCAGCAGCCAAGTACGGGAGGGCCGTGAGCAGTTCTTC
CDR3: CASSQVREGREQFF

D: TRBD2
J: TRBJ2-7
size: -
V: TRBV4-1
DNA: TGCGCCAGCAGCCAAGCAAGACTAGCCCACGAGCAGTACTTC
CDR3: CASSQARLAHEQYF

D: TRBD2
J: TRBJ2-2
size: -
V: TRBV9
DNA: TGTGCCAGCAGCGCCGGGGGGACCGGGGAGCTGTTTTTT
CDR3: CASSAGGTGELFF

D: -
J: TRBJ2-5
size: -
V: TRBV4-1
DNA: TGCGCCAGCAGCCCGAACAGAGAGACCCAGTACTTC
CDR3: CASSPNRETQYF

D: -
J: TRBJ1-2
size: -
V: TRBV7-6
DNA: TGTGCCAGCAGCTTAGGGGGAACTGGCGGGGGCTATGGCTACACCTTC
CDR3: CASSLGGTGGGYGYTF

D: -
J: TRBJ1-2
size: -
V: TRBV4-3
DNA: TGCGCCAGCAGCCAAGGGTGGGGGGACTATGGCTACACCTTC
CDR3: CASSQGWGDYGYTF

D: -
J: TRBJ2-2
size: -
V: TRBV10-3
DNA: TGTGCCTTTTGTGACTTGAACACCGGGGAGCTGTTTTTT
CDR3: CAFCDLNTGELFF

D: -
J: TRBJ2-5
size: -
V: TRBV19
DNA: TGTGCCAGTAGTATAAAAGTTTTGAGCGGACAAGAGACCCAGTACTTC
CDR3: CASSIKVLSGQETQYF

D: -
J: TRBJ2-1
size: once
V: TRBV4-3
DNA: TGCGCCAGCAGCCAAGATCGGGCGGGCGGGCTTAATGAGCAGTTCTTC
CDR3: CASSQDRAGGLNEQFF